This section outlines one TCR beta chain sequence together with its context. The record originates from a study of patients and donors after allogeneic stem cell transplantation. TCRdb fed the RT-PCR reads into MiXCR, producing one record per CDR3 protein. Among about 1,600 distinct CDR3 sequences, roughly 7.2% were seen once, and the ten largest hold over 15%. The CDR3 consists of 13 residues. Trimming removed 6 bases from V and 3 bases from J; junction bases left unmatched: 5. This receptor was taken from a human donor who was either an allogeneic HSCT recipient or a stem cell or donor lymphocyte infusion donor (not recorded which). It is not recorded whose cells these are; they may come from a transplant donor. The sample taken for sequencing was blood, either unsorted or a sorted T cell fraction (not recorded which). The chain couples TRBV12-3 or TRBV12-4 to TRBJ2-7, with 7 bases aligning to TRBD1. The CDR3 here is CASSQGQDYEQYF. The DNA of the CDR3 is TGTGCCAGCAGCCAAGGACAGGACTACGAGCAGTACTTC.